These T cell receptor beta chains were read from a single sample in a study of identical twins. One entry per CDR3 protein, called by TCRdb with MiXCR from the 5' RACE reads. The sample carries about 530,000 distinct CDR3 sequences, roughly 15% recorded once. Another study also made use of these data, one on yellow fever vaccine responses in identical twins.

Sequences were obtained from CD4+ T cells sorted from blood. The receptors shown here come from a woman between 18 and 29 years old in good health. The CDR3 runs from the conserved cysteine through the conserved F or W.

>TRBJ2-1|TRBV3-1
CASRRTSGSDEQFF
>TRBJ1-2|TRBV4-1
CASSRQVKLGYTF
>TRBJ2-5|TRBV29-1
CSAFKQGETQYF
>TRBJ2-7|TRBV5-1
CASSLAGQGYEQYF
>TRBJ2-7|TRBV7-9
CASSLVSGSSYEQYF
>TRBJ2-7|TRBV20-1
CSAPGLAGGVRHEQYF
>TRBJ1-3|TRBV7-9
CASSSGFGGNTIYF
>TRBJ1-3|TRBV20-1
CSAKSGTGNTIYF
>TRBJ2-7|TRBV12-3/TRBV12-4
CASSLSTSGSYEQYF
>TRBJ2-1|TRBV7-8
CASSSWRLDSGDEQFF
>TRBJ1-2|TRBV29-1
CSVEAGAIGYGYTF
>TRBJ2-7|TRBV18
CASSPRPESYEQYF
>TRBJ1-4|TRBV5-1
CASSRNTGASGINEKLFF
>TRBJ2-1|TRBV6-2/TRBV6-3
CASSLTSSGSYNEQFF
>TRBJ2-3|TRBV20-1
CSATLTSGGNTDTQYF
>TRBJ2-7|TRBV10-3
CAIGKLGFGYEQYF
>TRBJ2-3|TRBV12-3/TRBV12-4
CASSYRVTDTQYF
>TRBJ2-2|TRBV6-1
CASSTQGAGTGELFF
>TRBJ2-1|TRBV9
CASTHSGNGEQFF
>TRBJ2-3|TRBV3-1
CASSQGAGVRPTQYF
>TRBJ2-4|TRBV13
CASSARGLGAKNIQYF
>TRBJ1-4|TRBV2
CAICRFRQGLERLGEKLFF
>TRBJ2-7|TRBV6-1
CASSPGDRSYEQYF
>TRBJ2-7|TRBV2
CASGAKGGSRYF
>TRBJ2-1|TRBV14
CASSPATSPEQFF
>TRBJ2-3|TRBV12-3/TRBV12-4
CASSLLASSGDTQYF
>TRBJ2-3|TRBV5-6
CASSADLITGDGTDTQYF
>TRBJ2-1|TRBV20-1
CSARLAGALNEQFF
>TRBJ2-5|TRBV20-1
CSARDPARVETQYF
>TRBJ2-1|TRBV12-3/TRBV12-4
CASSLVGYNEQFF
>TRBJ2-7|TRBV20-1
CSARAGSKGSDEQYF